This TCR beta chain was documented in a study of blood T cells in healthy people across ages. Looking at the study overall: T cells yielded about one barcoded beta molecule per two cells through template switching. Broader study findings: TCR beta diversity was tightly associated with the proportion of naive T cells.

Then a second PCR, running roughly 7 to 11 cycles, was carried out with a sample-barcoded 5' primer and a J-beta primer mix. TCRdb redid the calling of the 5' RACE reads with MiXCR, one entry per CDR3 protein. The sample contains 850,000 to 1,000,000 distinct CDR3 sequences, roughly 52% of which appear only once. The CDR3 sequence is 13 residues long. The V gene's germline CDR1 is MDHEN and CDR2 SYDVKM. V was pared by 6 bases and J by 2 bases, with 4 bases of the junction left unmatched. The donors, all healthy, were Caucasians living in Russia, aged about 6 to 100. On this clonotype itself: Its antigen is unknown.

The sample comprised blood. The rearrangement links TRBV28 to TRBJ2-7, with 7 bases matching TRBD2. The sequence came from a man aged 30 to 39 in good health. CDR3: CASRWGGTYEQYF. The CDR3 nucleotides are TGTGCCAGCAGGTGGGGGGGAACCTACGAGCAGTACTTC.